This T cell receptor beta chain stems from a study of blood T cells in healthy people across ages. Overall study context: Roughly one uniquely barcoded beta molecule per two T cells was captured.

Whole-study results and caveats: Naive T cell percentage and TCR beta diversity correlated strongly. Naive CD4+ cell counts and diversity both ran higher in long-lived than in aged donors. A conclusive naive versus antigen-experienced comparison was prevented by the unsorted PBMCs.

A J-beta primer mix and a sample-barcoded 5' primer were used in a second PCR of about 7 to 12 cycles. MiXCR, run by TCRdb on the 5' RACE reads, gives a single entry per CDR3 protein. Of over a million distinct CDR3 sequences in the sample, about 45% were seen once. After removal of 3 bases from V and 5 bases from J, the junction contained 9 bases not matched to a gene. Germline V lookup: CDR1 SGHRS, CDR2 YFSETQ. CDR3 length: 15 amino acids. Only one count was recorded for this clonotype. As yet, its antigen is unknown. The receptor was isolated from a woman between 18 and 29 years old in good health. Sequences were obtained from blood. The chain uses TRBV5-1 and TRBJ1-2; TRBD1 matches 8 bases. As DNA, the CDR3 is TGCGCCAGCAGCTCGGGCAGGGGGCGCGAATATGGCTACACCTTC. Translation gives CASSSGRGREYGYTF.